Sequencing of this TCR beta chain was carried out in a study of T-cell memory formation after mild COVID-19. With constant-segment primers, 5'RACE yielded cDNA libraries of TCR alpha and TCR beta that carried sample barcodes and UMIs. TCRdb re-analysed the 5' RACE reads in MiXCR, keeping a single row per CDR3 protein. The table shows a few hundred thousand distinct CDR3 sequences, with roughly 16% occurring only once. This clonotype appeared many times. The sample taken for sequencing was PBMCs or a T cell subset sorted from them (not recorded which). This receptor was identified in a man aged 18 to 30 who had mild COVID-19 (a few samples of this study predate the infection). Cell type and time point are not known.

Written as DNA, the CDR3 is TGCGCCAGCAGACAGGGCAATGAGCAGTTCTTC. Its protein is CASRQGNEQFF. This chain links TRBV5-1 with TRBJ2-1, with D possibly matching TRBD1 (6 bases). Per germline, CDR1 SGHRS and CDR2 YFSETQ. The CDR3 consists of 11 residues. With 5 bases removed from V and 6 bases from J, the gap between germline ends came to 6 bases.